These 12 T cell receptor beta chains originate from one sample sequenced in a study of blood T cell repertoires in COVID-19. Repertoires were generated with immunoSEQ multiplex PCR, while TCRdb's copy carries only in-frame clones and drops some. The sample gives 95,000 to 120,000 clones, just over 85% of which show up once; over 2% is in the top ten. Sequenced: peripheral blood. These receptors came from a human donor in a cohort sampled during active COVID-19.

This chain connects TRBV5-6 to TRBJ1-2; TRBD1 agrees at 7 bases. Per the germline V gene, CDR1 is SGHDT and CDR2 is YYEEEE. The CDR3 covers 14 residues. J was trimmed by 4 bases and V by 6 bases; bases with no gene match: 9. The CDR3 reads CASNRQGQIYGYTF. In DNA, the CDR3 is TGTGCCAGCAACCGCCAGGGACAGATCTATGGCTACACCTTC. Full variable domain (remainder filled in from reference TRBV5-6 and TRBJ1-2): DAGVTQSPTHLIKTRGQQVTLRCSPKSGHDTVSWYQQALGQGPQFIFQYYEEEERQRGNFPDRFSGHQFPNYSSELNVNALLLGDSALYLCASNRQGQIYGYTFGSGTRLTVV.

The V gene is TRBV7-9, the J gene TRBJ2-6; 8 bases fit TRBD1. CDR1 SEHNR and CDR2 FQNEAQ come from the germline V gene (reference sequence). The CDR3 loop spans 17 amino acids. J lost 0 bases, V lost 7 bases, and 8 bases had no gene match. CDR3 sequence reads: CASTPGQESSGANVLTF. The CDR3 DNA reads TGTGCCAGCACTCCGGGACAGGAATCCTCTGGGGCCAACGTCCTGACTTTC.

CDR3 loop: CASSMRPREGSPLHF. The CDR3, as DNA: TGTGCCAGTAGTATGAGGCCCAGGGAAGGATCACCCCTCCACTTT. The chain links TRBV19 to TRBJ1-6; tentatively, D is TRBD1 (5 bases). There are 15 residues in the CDR3. The V end lost 3 bases, the J end lost 10 bases, and 16 bases lay between the germline ends. CDR1 and CDR2 from the germline V gene are LNHDA and SQIVND (reference sequence).

This chain links TRBV7-2 with TRBJ1-5; TRBD1 aligns across 7 bases. The CDR3 extends over 15 amino acids. Germline V gene data show CDR1 as SGHTA and CDR2 as FQGNSA. V was clipped by 2 bases and J by 1 base; unmatched bases: 2. This CDR3 reads CASSLQGDSNQPQHF. The CDR3 bases are TGTGCCAGCAGCTTACAGGGGGACAGCAATCAGCCCCAGCATTTT.

In its sample, this clone was seen once. V usage is TRBV6-1 and J usage is TRBJ2-1; D possibly corresponds to TRBD2 (6 bases). Trimming took 0 bases from V and 8 from J, leaving 20 bases between them. This CDR3 contains 17 residues. Germline V gene sequence: CDR1 MNHNS, CDR2 SASEGT. The CDR3 loop is CASSEAYHLEGQDEQFF. The DNA for the CDR3 is TGTGCCAGCAGTGAAGCCTATCATCTGGAGGGCCAGGATGAGCAGTTCTTC.

The chain links TRBV12-3 or TRBV12-4 to TRBJ1-2; a possible D gene is TRBD1 (6 bases). V was pared by 5 bases and J by 2 bases, with 6 bases between. This CDR3 comprises 12 residues. The CDR3 region is CASSGQNYGYTF. The CDR3 DNA follows: TGTGCCAGCAGTGGACAGAACTATGGCTACACCTTC.

A few counts support this clone. The J gene is TRBJ1-1, the V gene TRBV5-1, with D maybe TRBD1 (6 bases). The CDR3 totals 14 residues. Germline CDR1 reads SGHRS; CDR2 reads YFSETQ. V lost 0 bases, J lost 3 bases, and 9 bases lay in between. The CDR3 sequence: CASSLVAGDTEAFF. The CDR3 nucleotides are TGCGCCAGCAGCTTGGTAGCAGGGGACACTGAAGCTTTCTTT.

The chain is built from TRBV6-5 and TRBJ1-1; D gene unclear. In germline, CDR1 is MNHEY, CDR2 SVGAGI. CDR3 length equals 15 residues. Trimming took 0 bases from V and 0 from J, leaving 8 bases between them. The CDR3: CASSYSGVMNTEAFF. In nucleotides, the CDR3 is TGTGCCAGCAGTTACTCGGGAGTGATGAACACTGAAGCTTTCTTT.

Points on this clone: The germline gene is not matched at one end of the junction; a read error may be the cause. The rearrangement links TRBV19 to TRBJ2-1, with 11 bases that match TRBD2. CDR3 length: 14 amino acids. Germline loops: CDR1 LNHDA, CDR2 SQIVND (reference sequence). The CDR3 sequence: CASSILGLAGGGVF. CDR3 nucleotide sequence: TGTGCCAGTAGTATCCTCGGGCTAGCGGGGGGCGGGGTCTTC.

The chain links TRBV27 to TRBJ2-1, with TRBD2 matching 9 bases. This CDR3 has 15 residues. With V trimmed by 7 bases and J by 9 bases, 13 bases remained unmatched. Germline assignment: CDR1 MNHEY and CDR2 SMNVEV (reference sequence). The CDR3 sequence is CASKISSLAGSEQFF. The CDR3 bases are TGTGCCAGCAAAATTTCTAGTCTAGCGGGAAGTGAGCAGTTCTTC.

The gene calls are TRBV6-1 and TRBJ1-1; 8 bases map to TRBD1. In germline, CDR1 is MNHNS, CDR2 SASEGT. Trimming took 4 bases from V and 1 from J; bases not matched to a gene: 8. The CDR3 contains 16 residues. For the CDR3, the DNA is TGTGCCAGCAGTGTTGGACAGGGTCCCTGGAACACTGAAGCTTTCTTT. It yields the protein CASSVGQGPWNTEAFF.

The rearrangement links TRBV18 to TRBJ2-5; 8 bases map to TRBD2. Germline-derived CDR1 and CDR2 are KGHSH and LQKENI. The CDR3 is made up of 14 amino acids. V shed 4 bases, J shed 5 bases, and the junction held 6 bases outside the gene matches. In DNA form, the CDR3 reads TGTGCCAGCTCACAAACTAGCGGTGGGGAGACCCAGTACTTC. This encodes CASSQTSGGETQYF.